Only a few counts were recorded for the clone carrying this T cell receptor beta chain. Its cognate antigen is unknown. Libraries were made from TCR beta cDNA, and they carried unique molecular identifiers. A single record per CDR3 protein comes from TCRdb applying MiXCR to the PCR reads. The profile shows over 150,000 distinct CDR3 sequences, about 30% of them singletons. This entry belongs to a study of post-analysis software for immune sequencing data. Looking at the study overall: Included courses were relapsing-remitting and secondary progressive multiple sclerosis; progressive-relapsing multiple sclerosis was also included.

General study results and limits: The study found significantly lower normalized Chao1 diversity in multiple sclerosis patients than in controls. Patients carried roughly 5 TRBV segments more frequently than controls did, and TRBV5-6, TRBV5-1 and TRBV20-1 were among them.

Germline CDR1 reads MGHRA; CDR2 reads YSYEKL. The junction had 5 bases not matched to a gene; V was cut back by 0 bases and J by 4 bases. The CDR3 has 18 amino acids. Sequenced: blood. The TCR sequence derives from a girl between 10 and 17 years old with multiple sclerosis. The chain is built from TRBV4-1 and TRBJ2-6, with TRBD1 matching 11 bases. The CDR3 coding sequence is TGCGCCAGCAGCCAAGAGTGGGACAGGGGGTCCGGGGCCAACGTCCTGACTTTC. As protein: CASSQEWDRGSGANVLTF.